This T cell receptor beta chain appears in the sequencing data of a study of blood T cell repertoires in COVID-19. Study information: Both acute and convalescent COVID-19 samples were obtained from the United States, Italy and Spain. Sources were T cells, B-cell-depleted T cells, or PBMCs; the material itself was cDNA or gDNA.

This clone was seen only once. In the original workflow: From reference gene primer amplification, estimates of nucleated cell counts were derived. The repertoire was sequenced with immunoSEQ multiplex PCR; TCRdb's copy has only in-frame clones and lacks some. V and J calls and clone size are copied from that table; D and trimming were computed from the DNA. This sample has about 160,000 clones, with 70% to 90% found just once. Trimming shortened V by 2 bases and J by 4 bases, and 13 bases separated the two germline ends. Germline CDR1 and CDR2: MDHEN and SYDVKM. The CDR3 covers 15 residues. The TCR comes from a man in his sixties or seventies with acute or convalescent COVID-19. The chain uses TRBV28 and TRBJ2-3; D ambiguous. The specimen was peripheral blood. The CDR3: CASSLDSRWADTQYF. The CDR3 coding sequence is TGTGCCAGCAGTTTAGACTCCCGGTGGGCAGATACGCAGTATTTT.